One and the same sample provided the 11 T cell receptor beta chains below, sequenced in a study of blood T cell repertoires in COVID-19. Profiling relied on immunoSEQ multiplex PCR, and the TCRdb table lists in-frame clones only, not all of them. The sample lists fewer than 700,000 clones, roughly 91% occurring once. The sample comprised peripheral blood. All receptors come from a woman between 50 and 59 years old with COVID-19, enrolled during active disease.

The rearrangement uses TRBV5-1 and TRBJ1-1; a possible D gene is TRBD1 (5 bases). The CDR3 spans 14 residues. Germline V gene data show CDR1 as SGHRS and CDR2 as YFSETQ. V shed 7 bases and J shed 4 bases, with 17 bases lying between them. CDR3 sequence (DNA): TGCGCCAGCGGCGGGGGGGAAAAGGGCACTGAAGCTTTCTTT. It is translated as CASGGGEKGTEAFF. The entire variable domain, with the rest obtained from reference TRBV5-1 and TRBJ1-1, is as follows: KAGVTQTPRYLIKTRGQQVTLSCSPISGHRSVSWYQQTPGQGLQFLFEYFSETQRNKGNFPGRFSGRQFSNSRSEMNVSTLELGDSALYLCASGGGEKGTEAFFGQGTRLTVV.

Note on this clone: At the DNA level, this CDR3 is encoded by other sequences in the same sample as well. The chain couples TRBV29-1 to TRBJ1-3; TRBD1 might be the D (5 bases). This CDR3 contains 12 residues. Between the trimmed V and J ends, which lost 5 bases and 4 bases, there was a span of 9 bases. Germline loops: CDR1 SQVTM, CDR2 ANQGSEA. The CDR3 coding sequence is TGCAGCGTTCAGGGAGGCGGAAACACCATATATTTT. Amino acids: CSVQGGGNTIYF. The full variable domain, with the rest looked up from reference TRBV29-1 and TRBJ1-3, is SAVISQKPSRDICQRGTSLTIQCQVDSQVTMMFWYRQQPGQSLTLIATANQGSEATYESGFVIDKFPISRPNLTFSTLTVSNMSPEDSSIYLCSVQGGGNTIYFGEGSWLTVV.

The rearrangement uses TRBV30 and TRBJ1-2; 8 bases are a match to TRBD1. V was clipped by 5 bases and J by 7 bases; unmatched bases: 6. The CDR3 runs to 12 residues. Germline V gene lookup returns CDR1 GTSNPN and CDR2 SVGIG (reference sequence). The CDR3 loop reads CAWHQGAGGYTF. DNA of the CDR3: TGTGCCTGGCATCAGGGGGCAGGTGGCTACACCTTC.

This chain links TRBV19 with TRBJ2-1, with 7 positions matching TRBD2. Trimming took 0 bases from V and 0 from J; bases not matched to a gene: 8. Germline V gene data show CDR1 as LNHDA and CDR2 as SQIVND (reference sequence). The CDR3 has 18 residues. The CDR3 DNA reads TGTGCCAGTAGTATAGATCTATGGGCGGGGGTCTCCTACAATGAGCAGTTCTTC. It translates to CASSIDLWAGVSYNEQFF.

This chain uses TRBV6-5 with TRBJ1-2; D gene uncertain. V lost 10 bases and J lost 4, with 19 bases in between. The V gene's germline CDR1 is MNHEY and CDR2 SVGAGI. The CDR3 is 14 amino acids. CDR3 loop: CATAAGSRVYGYTF. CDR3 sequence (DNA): TGTGCCACTGCTGCCGGCAGTCGGGTCTATGGCTACACCTTC.

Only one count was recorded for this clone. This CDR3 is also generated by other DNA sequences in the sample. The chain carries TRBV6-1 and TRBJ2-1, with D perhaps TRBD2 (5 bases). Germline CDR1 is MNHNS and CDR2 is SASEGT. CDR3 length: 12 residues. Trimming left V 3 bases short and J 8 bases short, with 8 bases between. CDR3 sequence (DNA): TGTGCCAGCAGTGAGGTCGGGGATGAGCAGTTCTTC. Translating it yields CASSEVGDEQFF.

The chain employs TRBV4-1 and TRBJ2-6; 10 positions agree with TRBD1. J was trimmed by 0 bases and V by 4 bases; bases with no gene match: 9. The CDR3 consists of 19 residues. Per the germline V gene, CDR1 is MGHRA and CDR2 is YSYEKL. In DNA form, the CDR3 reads TGCGCCAGCAGCCCCCGGGACAGGGGCTTTTACTCTGGGGCCAACGTCCTGACTTTC. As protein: CASSPRDRGFYSGANVLTF.

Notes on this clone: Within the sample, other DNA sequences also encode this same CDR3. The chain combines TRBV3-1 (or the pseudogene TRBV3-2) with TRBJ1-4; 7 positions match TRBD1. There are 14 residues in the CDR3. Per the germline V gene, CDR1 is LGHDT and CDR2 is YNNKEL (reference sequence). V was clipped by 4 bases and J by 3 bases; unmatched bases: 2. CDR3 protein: CASSLGTANEKLFF. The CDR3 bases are TGTGCCAGCAGCCTCGGGACAGCTAATGAAAAACTGTTTTTT.

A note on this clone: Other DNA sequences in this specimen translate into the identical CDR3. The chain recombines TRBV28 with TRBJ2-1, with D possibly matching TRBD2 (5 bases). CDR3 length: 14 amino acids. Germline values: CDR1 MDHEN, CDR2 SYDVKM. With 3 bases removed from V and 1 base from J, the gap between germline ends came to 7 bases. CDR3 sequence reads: CASSLSGSYNEQFF. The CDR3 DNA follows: TGTGCCAGCAGTTTGAGCGGATCCTACAATGAGCAGTTCTTC.

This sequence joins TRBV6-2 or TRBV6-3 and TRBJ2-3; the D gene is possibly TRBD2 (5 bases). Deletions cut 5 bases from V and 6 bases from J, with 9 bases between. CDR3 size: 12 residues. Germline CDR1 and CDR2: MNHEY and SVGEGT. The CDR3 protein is CASSPIADTQYF. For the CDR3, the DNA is TGTGCCAGCAGTCCCATAGCGGATACGCAGTATTTT.

This chain's CDR3 is CASSPPSSAKNIQYF. The CDR3 DNA sequence: TGTGCCAGCTCACCACCTTCTTCAGCCAAAAACATTCAGTACTTC. The J gene is TRBJ2-4, the V gene TRBV18, with D hard to call. The CDR3 consists of 15 residues. Germline V gene sequence: CDR1 KGHSH, CDR2 LQKENI. V dropped 0 bases and J dropped 0 bases, with 6 bases sitting between them.